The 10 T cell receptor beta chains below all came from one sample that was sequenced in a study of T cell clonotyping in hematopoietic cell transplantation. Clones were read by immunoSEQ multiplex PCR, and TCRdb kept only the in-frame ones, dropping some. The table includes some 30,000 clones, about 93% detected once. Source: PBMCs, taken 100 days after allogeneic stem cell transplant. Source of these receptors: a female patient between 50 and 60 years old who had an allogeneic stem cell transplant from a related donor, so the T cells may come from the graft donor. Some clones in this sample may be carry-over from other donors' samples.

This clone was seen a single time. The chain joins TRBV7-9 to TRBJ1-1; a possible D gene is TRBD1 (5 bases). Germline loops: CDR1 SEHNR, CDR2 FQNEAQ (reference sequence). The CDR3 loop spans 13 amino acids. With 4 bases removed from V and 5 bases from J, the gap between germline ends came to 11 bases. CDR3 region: CASSSPGGTEAFF. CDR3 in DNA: TGTGCCAGCAGCTCGCCGGGGGGTACTGAAGCTTTCTTT.

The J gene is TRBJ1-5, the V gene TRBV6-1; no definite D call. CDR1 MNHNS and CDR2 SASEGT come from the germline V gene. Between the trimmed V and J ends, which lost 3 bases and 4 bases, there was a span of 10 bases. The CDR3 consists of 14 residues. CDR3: CASSDLLPNQPQHF. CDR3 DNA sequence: TGTGCCAGCAGTGACCTCTTACCAAATCAGCCCCAGCATTTT.

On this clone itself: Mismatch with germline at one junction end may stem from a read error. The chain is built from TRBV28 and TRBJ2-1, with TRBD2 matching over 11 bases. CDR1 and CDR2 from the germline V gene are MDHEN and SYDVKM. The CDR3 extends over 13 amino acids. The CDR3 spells CASSYNLAGGTLF. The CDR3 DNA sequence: TGTGCCAGCAGTTATAACCTAGCGGGAGGAACGCTCTTC.

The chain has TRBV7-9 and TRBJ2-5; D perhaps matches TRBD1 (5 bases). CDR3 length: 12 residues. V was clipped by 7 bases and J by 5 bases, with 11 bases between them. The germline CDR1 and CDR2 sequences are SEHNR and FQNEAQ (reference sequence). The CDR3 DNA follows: TGTGCCAGCATAGGGGTGGGGGAGACCCAGTACTTC. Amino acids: CASIGVGETQYF.

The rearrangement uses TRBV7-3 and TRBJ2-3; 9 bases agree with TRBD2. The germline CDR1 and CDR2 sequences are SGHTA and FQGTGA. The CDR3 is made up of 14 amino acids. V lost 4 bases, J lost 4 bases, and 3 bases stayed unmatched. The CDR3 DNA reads TGTGCCAGCAGCTCGGGACTAGCCCCAGATACGCAGTATTTT. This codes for CASSSGLAPDTQYF.

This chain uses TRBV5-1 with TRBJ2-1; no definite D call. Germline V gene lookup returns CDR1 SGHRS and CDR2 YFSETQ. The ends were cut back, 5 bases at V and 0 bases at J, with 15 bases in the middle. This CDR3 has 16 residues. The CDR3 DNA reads TGCGCCAGCAGTCCCCCGGAAGGTAGCTCCTACAATGAGCAGTTCTTC. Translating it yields CASSPPEGSSYNEQFF.

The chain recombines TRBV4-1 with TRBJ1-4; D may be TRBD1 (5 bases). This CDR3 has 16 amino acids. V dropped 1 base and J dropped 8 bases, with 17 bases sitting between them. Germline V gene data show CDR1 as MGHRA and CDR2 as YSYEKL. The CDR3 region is CASSQVAFRVEEKLFF. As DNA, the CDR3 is TGCGCCAGCAGCCAAGTGGCTTTCAGGGTTGAGGAAAAACTGTTTTTT.

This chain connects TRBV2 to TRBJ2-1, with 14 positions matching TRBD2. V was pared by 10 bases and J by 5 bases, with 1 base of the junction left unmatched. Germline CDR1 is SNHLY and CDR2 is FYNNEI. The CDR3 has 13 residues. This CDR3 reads CATGLAGDNEQFF. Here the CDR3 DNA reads TGTGCCACGGGACTAGCGGGAGACAATGAGCAGTTCTTC. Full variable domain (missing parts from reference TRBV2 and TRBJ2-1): EPEVTQTPSHQVTQMGQEVILRCVPISNHLYFYWYRQILGQKVEFLVSFYNNEISEKSEIFDDQFSVERPDGSNFTLKIRSTKLEDSAMYFCATGLAGDNEQFFGPGTRLTVL.

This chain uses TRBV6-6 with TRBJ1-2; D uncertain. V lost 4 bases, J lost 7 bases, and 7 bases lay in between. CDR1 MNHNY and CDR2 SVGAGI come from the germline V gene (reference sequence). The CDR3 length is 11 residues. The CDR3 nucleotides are TGTGCCAGCAGTTCTTTTACTGGCTACACCTTC. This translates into CASSSFTGYTF.

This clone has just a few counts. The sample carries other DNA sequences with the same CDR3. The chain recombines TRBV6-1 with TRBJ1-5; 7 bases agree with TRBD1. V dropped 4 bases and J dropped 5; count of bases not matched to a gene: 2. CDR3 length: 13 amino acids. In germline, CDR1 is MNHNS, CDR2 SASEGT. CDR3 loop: CASSAQGDQPQHF. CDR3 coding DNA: TGTGCCAGCAGTGCGCAGGGGGATCAGCCCCAGCATTTT.